Listed here is a single TCR beta chain. These data originate in a study of blood T cell repertoires in COVID-19. Whole-study context: Specimens from acute and convalescent COVID-19 originated in the United States, Italy and Spain. Sources were T cells, B-cell-depleted T cells, or PBMCs; the material itself was cDNA or gDNA.

This CDR3 has 15 amino acids. V lost 6 bases to trimming and J lost 2 bases, with 14 bases between them. Germline assignment: CDR1 LGHNA and CDR2 YSLEER. Sequenced by immunoSEQ multiplex PCR; TCRdb stores in-frame clones only, minus some. The sample yields about 55,000 clones, about 90% seen once. The V call is TRBV4-3, the J call TRBJ1-5, with D maybe TRBD1 (5 bases). The sample comprised peripheral blood. This receptor was identified in a man aged 60-69 years with acute or convalescent COVID-19. In DNA, the CDR3 is TGCGCCAGCAGTGGAGACAGACATGGCAATCAGCCCCAGCATTTT. This gives the protein CASSGDRHGNQPQHF.